Listed here are 32 T cell receptor beta chains from one sample, sequenced in a study of control samples from healthy donors and cancer patients. The repertoire was sequenced with immunoSEQ multiplex PCR; TCRdb's copy has only in-frame clones and lacks some. Of tens of thousands of clones detected, 70% to 90% appear once; the ten largest clones hold nearly 5.5%. The sequenced sample was blood. These receptors came from a man aged 40-49 years in good health.

The rearrangement uses TRBV5-5 and TRBJ1-4, with a weak D call TRBD1 (5 bases). This CDR3 has 14 residues. CDR1 and CDR2 from the germline V gene are SGHKS and YYEKEE (reference sequence). V was pared by 2 bases and J by 0 bases, with 5 bases between. The CDR3 DNA follows: TGTGCCAGCAGCTTCAGGGCAACTAATGAAAAACTGTTTTTT. This sequence encodes CASSFRATNEKLFF. Using reference TRBV5-5 and TRBJ1-4 for the parts outside the CDR3, the full variable domain is DAGVTQSPTHLIKTRGQQVTLRCSPISGHKSVSWYQQVLGQGPQFIFQYYEKEERGRGNFPDRFSARQFPNYSSELNVNALLLGDSALYLCASSFRATNEKLFFGSGTQLSVL.

This chain joins TRBV6-5 and TRBJ2-7; 14 bases fit TRBD2. V shed 9 bases and J 3 bases; nucleotides not matched to a gene: 4. The CDR3 extends over 14 amino acids. Germline V gene lookup returns CDR1 MNHEY and CDR2 SVGAGI. This CDR3 reads CASTGTSGSYEQYF. The CDR3, as DNA: TGTGCCAGTACAGGGACTAGCGGGAGCTACGAGCAGTACTTC.

The chain uses TRBV11-3 and TRBJ1-1, with D unclear. V gave up 1 base and J gave up 2 bases, with 8 bases separating them. CDR3 length: 14 amino acids. CDR1 is SGHNT and CDR2 is YENEEA in the germline V gene. The CDR3 is CASSLVPGNTEAFF. CDR3 coding DNA: TGTGCCAGCAGCTTAGTTCCGGGAAACACTGAAGCTTTCTTT.

The chain couples TRBV3-1 (or the pseudogene TRBV3-2) to TRBJ2-5, with 13 bases lining up with TRBD2. The V gene end was trimmed by 5 bases and the J gene end by 0 bases; junction bases not matched to a gene: 3. CDR1 is LGHDT, CDR2 YNNKEL, per germline (reference sequence). The CDR3 is made up of 16 amino acids. In nucleotides, the CDR3 is TGTGCCAGCAGCAGGGGACTAGCGGGGAACCAAGAGACCCAGTACTTC. This codes for CASSRGLAGNQETQYF.

The rearrangement joins TRBV11-3 to TRBJ1-1, with D perhaps matching TRBD1 (6 bases). Germline-derived CDR1 and CDR2 are SGHNT and YENEEA. V was shortened by 9 bases and J by 2 bases, with 16 bases between the two germline ends. The CDR3 is made up of 14 amino acids. The CDR3 loop is CARILDRNNTEAFF. CDR3 nucleotides: TGTGCCAGGATATTAGACAGGAATAACACTGAAGCTTTCTTT. Based on the CDR3 plus reference TRBV11-3 and TRBJ1-1, the full variable domain is EAGVVQSPRYKIIEKKQPVAFWCNPISGHNTLYWYLQNLGQGPELLIRYENEEAVDDSQLPKDRFSAERLKGVDSTLKIQPAELGDSAVYLCARILDRNNTEAFFGQGTRLTVV.

The V gene is TRBV15, the J gene TRBJ1-1; D unclear. CDR1 and CDR2 (germline): LNHNV, YYDKDF (reference sequence). The CDR3 runs to 13 residues. Between the trimmed V and J ends, which lost 5 bases and 2 bases, there was a span of 9 bases. The CDR3 region is CATSSRINTEAFF. As DNA, the CDR3 is TGTGCCACCAGCTCCCGGATAAACACTGAAGCTTTCTTT.

The chain combines TRBV9 with TRBJ2-4; 12 bases align to TRBD2. This CDR3 region has 14 residues. Germline assignment: CDR1 SGDLS and CDR2 YYNGEE. V was clipped by 6 bases and J by 10 bases; unmatched bases: 8. The CDR3 is CASNLAGGPEIQYF. DNA for the CDR3: TGTGCCAGCAACCTAGCGGGGGGGCCAGAAATTCAGTACTTC.

J is TRBJ2-1 and V is TRBV5-3; the match to TRBD2 covers 8 bases. TRBV5-3 qualifies as an ORF whose function is uncertain. This CDR3 contains 17 residues. With 6 bases clipped from V and 7 bases from J, the junction kept 18 bases outside the gene matches. The CDR3 reads CARKGQRAGEGMNEQFF. The CDR3, as DNA: TGTGCCAGAAAGGGTCAGCGAGCGGGAGAGGGGATGAATGAGCAGTTCTTC.

The chain recombines TRBV30 with TRBJ1-1; D is undetermined. The germline gives CDR1 GTSNPN, CDR2 SVGIG (reference sequence). Trimming stripped 2 bases from V and 0 bases from J, with 4 bases between. The CDR3 is 12 amino acids. CDR3 DNA: TGTGCCTGGAGTCCCGTGAACACTGAAGCTTTCTTT. Amino acid sequence: CAWSPVNTEAFF.

The chain joins TRBV28 to TRBJ2-7; 8 bases agree with TRBD2. Germline assignment: CDR1 MDHEN and CDR2 SYDVKM. V was clipped by 6 bases and J by 0 bases; unmatched bases: 4. This CDR3 is 14 amino acids long. The CDR3 loop reads CASRDSGSSYEQYF. The CDR3 DNA sequence: TGTGCCAGCAGGGACAGCGGGAGCTCCTACGAGCAGTACTTC. Complete variable domain (other parts from reference TRBV28 and TRBJ2-7): DVKVTQSSRYLVKRTGEKVFLECVQDMDHENMFWYRQDPGLGLRLIYFSYDVKMKEKGDIPEGYSVSREKKERFSLILESASTNQTSMYLCASRDSGSSYEQYFGPGTRLTVT.

The chain uses TRBV5-6 and TRBJ2-2; no definite D call. V gave up 0 bases and J gave up 6 bases, with 3 bases separating them. From germline, CDR1 is SGHDT and CDR2 YYEEEE. The CDR3 runs to 12 residues. In DNA, the CDR3 is TGTGCCAGCAGCTTGGGGGCCGGGGAGCTGTTTTTT. Encoded protein: CASSLGAGELFF.

The chain recombines TRBV28 with TRBJ2-2, with 7 bases that match TRBD1. This CDR3 comprises 15 residues. Germline values: CDR1 MDHEN, CDR2 SYDVKM. J was trimmed by 4 bases and V by 3 bases; bases with no gene match: 5. CDR3 amino acids: CASSLGQLATGELFF. The CDR3 coding sequence is TGTGCCAGCAGTTTGGGACAGTTGGCCACCGGGGAGCTGTTTTTT.

This clone was counted a single time. The V and J genes are TRBV30 and TRBJ1-1; D possibly corresponds to TRBD1 (5 bases). Germline CDR1 reads GTSNPN; CDR2 reads SVGIG (reference sequence). V gave up 2 bases and J gave up 6 bases, with 13 bases separating them. The CDR3 spans 13 residues. The CDR3 DNA follows: TGTGCCTGGAGTAAGGGACGAGGCGCTGAAGCTTTCTTT. This codes for CAWSKGRGAEAFF. Supplemented by reference TRBV30 and TRBJ1-1, the full variable domain reads SQTIHQWPATLVQPVGSPLSLECTVEGTSNPNLYWYRQAAGRGLQLLFYSVGIGQISSEVPQNLSASRPQDRQFILSSKKLLLSDSGFYLCAWSKGRGAEAFFGQGTRLTVV.

The V call is TRBV4-3, the J call TRBJ1-6; a possible D gene is TRBD1 (6 bases). From germline, CDR1 is LGHNA and CDR2 YSLEER. V dropped 1 base and J dropped 9 bases, with 13 bases sitting between them. The CDR3 extends over 15 amino acids. CDR3 protein: CASSQVAGEPSPLHF. The CDR3, as DNA: TGCGCCAGCAGCCAAGTAGCAGGGGAGCCTTCACCCCTCCACTTT.

This clone came up a few times. This chain joins TRBV6-5 and TRBJ1-1, with TRBD1 matching over 8 bases. The CDR3 has 15 amino acids. Germline assignment: CDR1 MNHEY and CDR2 SVGAGI. J was trimmed by 0 bases and V by 6 bases; bases with no gene match: 6. CDR3 amino acids: CASRARTGLNTEAFF. CDR3 nucleotide sequence: TGTGCCAGCAGGGCTAGGACAGGGCTGAACACTGAAGCTTTCTTT.

V usage is TRBV7-2 and J usage is TRBJ2-7; 7 bases are a match to TRBD2. CDR3 length: 13 residues. J lost 6 bases, V lost 1 base, and 3 bases had no gene match. CDR1 is SGHTA and CDR2 is FQGNSA in the germline V gene. The CDR3 DNA is TGTGCCAGCAGCTTAGTGGGGAGGGTCGAGCAGTACTTC. It specifies CASSLVGRVEQYF.

V usage is TRBV6-4 and J usage is TRBJ1-5, with D uncertain. The CDR3 consists of 13 residues. Between the trimmed V and J ends, which lost 3 bases and 2 bases, there was a span of 5 bases. CDR1 is MRHNA, CDR2 SNTAGT, per germline. The CDR3, as DNA: TGTGCCAGCAGTGAAGGTGGCAATCAGCCCCAGCATTTT. It yields the protein CASSEGGNQPQHF.

The CDR3, as DNA: TGCGCCAGCAGCTTGGATGCTCCCTTCGCGATTCCCTACACCTTC. It codes for CASSLDAPFAIPYTF. The chain uses TRBV5-1 and TRBJ1-2; the D is unclear. This CDR3 has 15 residues. Germline CDR1 reads SGHRS; CDR2 reads YFSETQ. Trimming pared 0 bases from V and 10 bases from J, leaving 19 bases between.

V is TRBV18 and J is TRBJ2-5; D may be TRBD1 (5 bases). V was trimmed by 0 bases and J by 2 bases, leaving 16 bases between them. Germline V lookup: CDR1 KGHSH, CDR2 LQKENI. The CDR3 is 17 residues long. CDR3 coding DNA: TGTGCCAGCTCACCACCGATGAAAAGTGGGGCACAAGAGACCCAGTACTTC. Protein: CASSPPMKSGAQETQYF.

V and J are TRBV5-1 and TRBJ2-1; TRBD2 is a possible D gene (6 bases). Trimming left V 7 bases short and J 8 bases short, with 22 bases between. This CDR3 has 15 amino acids. Germline CDR1 reads SGHRS; CDR2 reads YFSETQ. CDR3 amino acids: CASSTGSRSTHEQFF. The CDR3 bases are TGCGCCAGCTCCACCGGGAGTAGAAGTACCCATGAGCAGTTCTTC.

This clone was detected only once. V and J are TRBV24-1 and TRBJ1-2; 7 positions agree with TRBD1. The germline V gene encodes CDR1 KGHDR and CDR2 SFDVKD. V lost 7 bases, J lost 5 bases, and 3 bases stayed unmatched. This CDR3 has 12 amino acids. The CDR3 sequence: CATSARGYGYTF. CDR3 nucleotides: TGTGCCACCAGCGCCAGGGGGTATGGCTACACCTTC.

The chain is built from TRBV11-2 and TRBJ1-2; the D is unclear. Germline CDR1 reads SGHAT; CDR2 reads FQNNGV. Trimming cost V 1 base and J 6 bases, with 15 bases left between them. This CDR3 is built from 15 residues. CDR3 in amino acids: CASSLVRGAGDGYTF. In DNA, the CDR3 is TGTGCCAGCAGCTTAGTTCGTGGAGCCGGGGATGGCTACACCTTC.

J is TRBJ2-2 and V is TRBV9, with D hard to call. The V gene lost 5 bases and the J gene lost 1 base, with 12 bases spanning the gap. The CDR3 is 15 amino acids. Germline V CDR1 and CDR2: SGDLS, YYNGEE. CDR3 sequence reads: CASSKVGMNTGELFF. In nucleotides, the CDR3 is TGTGCCAGCAGTAAGGTGGGGATGAACACCGGGGAGCTGTTTTTT. The complete variable domain, with remaining parts taken from reference TRBV9 and TRBJ2-2, reads DSGVTQTPKHLITATGQRVTLRCSPRSGDLSVYWYQQSLDQGLQFLIQYYNGEERAKGNILERFSAQQFPDLHSELNLSSLELGDSALYFCASSKVGMNTGELFFGEGSRLTVL.

V is TRBV27 and J is TRBJ1-1, with D unclear. V lost 0 bases, J lost 0 bases, and 8 bases lay in between. Germline V gene sequence: CDR1 MNHEY, CDR2 SMNVEV (reference sequence). This CDR3 is built from 15 residues. This CDR3 is CASSLSWQMNTEAFF. The CDR3 DNA reads TGTGCCAGCAGTTTATCTTGGCAGATGAACACTGAAGCTTTCTTT.

The chain combines TRBV14 with TRBJ1-2; D uncertain. Trimming shortened V by 5 bases and J by 3 bases, and 10 bases separated the two germline ends. The CDR3 extends over 13 amino acids. Per germline, CDR1 SGHDN and CDR2 FVKESK. The CDR3 is CASSTGQHYGYTF. In DNA form, the CDR3 reads TGTGCCAGCAGCACCGGCCAACACTATGGCTACACCTTC.

The chain has TRBV6-6 and TRBJ2-5; TRBD1 or TRBD2 may be the D gene (5 bases each). This CDR3 comprises 14 residues. Germline V CDR1 and CDR2: MNHNY, SVGAGI (reference sequence). Trimming removed 2 bases at V and 3 bases at J, with 10 bases between. The CDR3 spells CASSYGTREETQYF. CDR3 DNA: TGTGCCAGCAGTTACGGGACCCGGGAAGAGACCCAGTACTTC.

This chain links TRBV7-9 with TRBJ1-2; weak D call: TRBD1 (6 bases). The V gene lost 1 base and the J gene lost 7 bases, with 7 bases spanning the gap. The V gene's germline CDR1 is SEHNR and CDR2 FQNEAQ (reference sequence). The CDR3 runs to 12 residues. In nucleotides, the CDR3 is TGTGCCAGCAGCTTAGGACAGGCTGGCTACACCTTC. As protein: CASSLGQAGYTF. Based on the CDR3 plus reference TRBV7-9 and TRBJ1-2, the full variable domain is DTGVSQNPRHKITKRGQNVTFRCDPISEHNRLYWYRQTLGQGPEFLTYFQNEAQLEKSRLLSDRFSAERPKGSFSTLEIQRTEQGDSAMYLCASSLGQAGYTFGSGTRLTVV.

The CDR3 region has the DNA TGTGCCAGCAGTCTTACTCGCCAGGGAAACTATGGCTACACCTTC. Protein sequence: CASSLTRQGNYGYTF. The chain couples TRBV27 to TRBJ1-2, with TRBD1 as a possible D gene (5 bases). Germline CDR1 MNHEY, CDR2 SMNVEV (reference sequence). The V and J ends lost 5 bases and 2 bases respectively, with 15 bases between them. This CDR3 has 15 residues.

For the CDR3, the DNA is TGTGCCAGCAGCGTGTCAGGGGGCTATAATTCACCCCTCCACTTT. Its protein product is CASSVSGGYNSPLHF. The V gene is TRBV9, the J gene TRBJ1-6; 7 bases fit TRBD1. The CDR3 is made up of 15 amino acids. Germline loops: CDR1 SGDLS, CDR2 YYNGEE. J lost 3 bases, V lost 2 bases, and 2 bases had no gene match.

V gene TRBV7-2 combines with J gene TRBJ2-3; TRBD2 is a possible D gene (7 bases). V dropped 5 bases and J dropped 3 bases, with 18 bases sitting between them. The CDR3 sequence is 16 residues long. In germline, CDR1 is SGHTA, CDR2 FQGNSA. As DNA, the CDR3 is TGTGCCAGCAGCCTGGGAAGGGGGGGAGGGACAGATACGCAGTATTTT. It specifies CASSLGRGGGTDTQYF.

The chain links TRBV19 to TRBJ1-2, with D perhaps TRBD1 (6 bases). The CDR3 runs to 13 residues. Germline CDR1 LNHDA, CDR2 SQIVND (reference sequence). Trimming left V 6 bases short and J 7 bases short, with 15 bases between. The CDR3 is CASRSGEVFGYTF. As DNA, the CDR3 is TGTGCCAGTAGGTCAGGGGAAGTTTTTGGCTACACCTTC. The entire variable domain, with the rest obtained from reference TRBV19 and TRBJ1-2, is as follows: DGGITQSPKYLFRKEGQNVTLSCEQNLNHDAMYWYRQDPGQGLRLIYYSQIVNDFQKGDIAEGYSVSREKKESFPLTVTSAQKNPTAFYLCASRSGEVFGYTFGSGTRLTVV.

This CDR3 reads CAWSASSGVTDTQYF. CDR3 nucleotides: TGTGCCTGGAGTGCCTCTAGCGGGGTCACAGATACGCAGTATTTT. J is TRBJ2-3 and V is TRBV30, with TRBD2 matching over 9 bases. V trimming: 1 base; J trimming: 2 bases; junction bases outside the gene matches: 4. Germline V gene data show CDR1 as GTSNPN and CDR2 as SVGIG (reference sequence). The CDR3 spans 15 residues.